These 30 T cell receptor beta chains came from one sample sequenced in a study of cytomegalovirus exposure and HLA in healthy donors. PCR used 60 Vbeta primers and 13 Jbeta primers. The protocol was immunoSEQ multiplex PCR, while the TCRdb copy is restricted to in-frame clones and leaves out a portion. This table has about 93,000 clones, roughly 79% appearing once. Sequencing was carried out using PBMCs. Receptor source: a man between 25 and 39 years old in good health and CMV-seronegative.

The chain links TRBV19 to TRBJ2-7, with 7 bases that match TRBD2. Germline CDR1 and CDR2: LNHDA and SQIVND (reference sequence). The junction had 2 bases not matched to a gene; V was cut back by 3 bases and J by 3 bases. This CDR3 spans 13 amino acids. CDR3 sequence: CASSMGGGYEQYF. The CDR3 coding sequence is TGTGCCAGTAGTATGGGCGGGGGCTACGAGCAGTACTTC.

V and J are TRBV29-1 and TRBJ2-1; D remains unclear. CDR3 length: 15 residues. The ends were cut back, 1 base at V and 2 bases at J, with 12 bases in the middle. Germline values: CDR1 SQVTM, CDR2 ANQGSEA. The CDR3 coding sequence is TGCAGCGTTGAAGGGTCAGAGGAGACCTACAATGAGCAGTTCTTC. Protein product: CSVEGSEETYNEQFF.

The chain uses TRBV28 and TRBJ2-3; the D gene is possibly TRBD2 (7 bases). The ends were cut back, 0 bases at V and 1 base at J, with 14 bases in the middle. The CDR3 is 17 residues long. In germline, CDR1 is MDHEN, CDR2 SYDVKM. In DNA form, the CDR3 reads TGTGCCAGCAGTTTATGGGTCGGGGGGCTAGGCACAGATACGCAGTATTTT. Its translation is CASSLWVGGLGTDTQYF.

The V gene is TRBV5-6, the J gene TRBJ1-1; 7 bases map to TRBD1. CDR3 length equals 13 residues. Germline values: CDR1 SGHDT, CDR2 YYEEEE. J gave up 7 bases and V 0 bases, and 3 bases lay outside the gene matches. In nucleotides, the CDR3 is TGTGCCAGCAGCTTGGTAGGGGGCGGTGAAGCTTTCTTT. This codes for CASSLVGGGEAFF.

The chain has TRBV7-3 and TRBJ2-1; 15 bases are a match to TRBD2. The CDR3 sequence is 19 residues long. Germline CDR1 is SGHTA and CDR2 is FQGTGA. V gave up 4 bases and J gave up 3 bases; unmatched junction bases: 10. The CDR3 loop is CASSSEGGTSGGNYNEQFF. The CDR3 DNA sequence: TGTGCCAGCAGCTCAGAAGGGGGGACTAGCGGGGGGAACTACAATGAGCAGTTCTTC.

This clone was picked up a small number of times. The chain carries TRBV6-5 and TRBJ1-4; 8 bases agree with TRBD1. The CDR3 length is 14 residues. V lost 2 bases, J lost 5 bases, and 1 base stayed unmatched. Germline lookup yields CDR1 MNHEY and CDR2 SVGAGI. This CDR3 is CASSYGTGNEKLFF. The CDR3, as DNA: TGTGCCAGCAGTTACGGGACAGGCAATGAAAAACTGTTTTTT.

The V call is TRBV7-2, the J call TRBJ1-2; D is undetermined. In germline, CDR1 is SGHTA, CDR2 FQGNSA. V was pared by 4 bases and J by 2 bases, with 14 bases between. The CDR3 extends over 15 amino acids. Written as DNA, the CDR3 is TGTGCCAGCAGCTCCTTTAATGCGAGAAACTATGGCTACACCTTC. Translating gives CASSSFNARNYGYTF.

This CDR3 is CASSYHGLAGLYEQYF. CDR3 DNA: TGTGCCAGCAGTTACCATGGGCTAGCGGGGCTCTACGAGCAGTACTTC. The chain employs TRBV6-5 and TRBJ2-7, with 9 positions matching TRBD2. V lost 2 bases to trimming and J lost 3 bases; unmatched junction nucleotides: 8. The germline V gene has CDR1 MNHEY and CDR2 SVGAGI. The CDR3 runs 16 residues.

CDR3 nucleotides: TGTGCCAGCAGTCCGGACAGGACGGTGGCCAGCTATGGCTACACCTTC. This gives the protein CASSPDRTVASYGYTF. The chain couples TRBV11-1 to TRBJ1-2; 7 nucleotides line up with TRBD1. Germline CDR1 is SGHAT and CDR2 is FQDESV (reference sequence). Losses at the gene ends were 6 bases for V and 4 bases for J; bases not matched to a gene: 14. The CDR3 spans 16 residues. The full variable domain, with the rest looked up from reference TRBV11-1 and TRBJ1-2, is EAEVAQSPRYKITEKSQAVAFWCDPISGHATLYWYRQILGQGPELLVQFQDESVVDDSQLPKDRFSAERLKGVDSTLKIQPAELGDSAMYLCASSPDRTVASYGYTFGSGTRLTVV.

The chain links TRBV21-1 to TRBJ1-4. TRBV21-1 is a documented pseudogene. The length of the CDR3 is 16 residues. The CDR3 protein is CASSKRDERTNEKLFF. CDR3 coding DNA: TGTGCCAGCAGCAAGAGGGATGAGCGGACTAATGAAAAACTGTTTTTT.

The chain uses TRBV23-1 and TRBJ2-5, with TRBD1 matching over 7 bases. TRBV23-1 is identified as an open reading frame with a role that is uncertain. The CDR3 has 19 amino acids. The trim removed 2 bases at V and 1 base at J, leaving 16 bases unmatched. The DNA of the CDR3 is TGCGCCAGCAGTCAAAAGACAGGGCGGCTGGGACACCGCCAAGAGACCCAGTACTTC. Amino acid sequence: CASSQKTGRLGHRQETQYF.

This clone was recorded at least ten times. J is TRBJ2-1 and V is TRBV4-2, with 9 bases aligning to TRBD2. Unmatched junction bases numbered 7, after V lost 1 base and J lost 6 bases. From germline, CDR1 is LGHNA and CDR2 YNFKEQ. CDR3 length: 16 amino acids. The CDR3 protein is CASSQVLASGVNEQFF. CDR3 nucleotide sequence: TGTGCCAGCAGCCAAGTTCTCGCTAGCGGGGTCAATGAGCAGTTCTTC.

The chain recombines TRBV5-6 with TRBJ2-7; D not resolved. The CDR3 spans 15 residues. The V end was cut by 0 bases, the J end by 2 bases, with 12 bases between. Germline V gene sequence: CDR1 SGHDT, CDR2 YYEEEE. Written as DNA, the CDR3 is TGTGCCAGCAGCTTGGTCTCAGGAAGAACCTACGAGCAGTACTTC. Amino acid sequence: CASSLVSGRTYEQYF.

The gene calls are TRBV2 and TRBJ1-2; D is undetermined. V lost 8 bases, J lost 4 bases, and 17 bases lay in between. This CDR3 has 14 residues. The V gene's germline CDR1 is SNHLY and CDR2 FYNNEI. The CDR3: CASHSGQAIYGYTF. As DNA, the CDR3 is TGTGCCAGCCACTCTGGGCAGGCGATCTATGGCTACACCTTC.

This rearrangement joins TRBV7-2 to TRBJ2-1; 7 bases fit TRBD2. The CDR3 runs to 15 residues. Per the germline V gene, CDR1 is SGHTA and CDR2 is FQGNSA. Trimming removed 5 bases from V and 7 bases from J; junction bases left unmatched: 11. CDR3 amino acids: CASSPRGGAANEQFF. CDR3 sequence (DNA): TGTGCCAGCAGCCCGCGGGGAGGGGCAGCGAATGAGCAGTTCTTC. The complete variable domain, with remaining parts taken from reference TRBV7-2 and TRBJ2-1, reads GAGVSQSPSNKVTEKGKDVELRCDPISGHTALYWYRQSLGQGLEFLIYFQGNSAPDKSGLPSDRFSAERTGGSVSTLTIQRTQQEDSAVYLCASSPRGGAANEQFFGPGTRLTVL.

The rearrangement links TRBV5-1 to TRBJ1-5; D possibly corresponds to TRBD1 (5 bases). CDR3 length equals 14 residues. CDR1 SGHRS and CDR2 YFSETQ come from the germline V gene. V was trimmed by 4 bases and J by 6 bases, leaving 14 bases between them. The CDR3 region is CASSRDSSLQPQHF. CDR3 sequence (DNA): TGCGCCAGCAGCCGTGACAGTTCCCTTCAGCCCCAGCATTTT.

The J gene is TRBJ1-3, the V gene TRBV2; TRBD1 matches at 9 bases. The V gene end was trimmed by 5 bases and the J gene end by 2 bases; junction bases not matched to a gene: 7. CDR1 is SNHLY, CDR2 FYNNEI, per germline. This CDR3 is 16 amino acids long. The CDR3 loop reads CASSFRDRVPGNTIYF. CDR3 DNA sequence: TGTGCCAGCAGTTTCCGGGACAGGGTCCCTGGAAACACCATATATTTT.

The rearrangement joins TRBV25-1 to TRBJ1-1; D is unclear. The CDR3 is 13 amino acids. Germline V gene sequence: CDR1 MGHDK, CDR2 SYGVNS. The V end was cut by 1 base, the J end by 10 bases, with 13 bases between. CDR3 nucleotides: TGTGCCAGCAGTGAATTAGAATACGGAGGAGCTTTCTTT. Translating gives CASSELEYGGAFF.

The V call is TRBV5-8, the J call TRBJ2-7; no firm D call. CDR1 SGHTS and CDR2 YDEGEE come from the germline V gene. Trimming removed 4 bases from V and 3 bases from J, with 17 bases in between. The CDR3 loop spans 15 amino acids. CDR3 coding DNA: TGTGCCAGCAGCCCCACCGTCAGTCCATACTACGAGCAGTACTTC. Its translation is CASSPTVSPYYEQYF.

The J gene is TRBJ2-7, the V gene TRBV7-2, with D possibly matching TRBD2 (7 bases). CDR3 length equals 16 residues. Per the germline V gene, CDR1 is SGHTA and CDR2 is FQGNSA. Deletions cut 3 bases from V and 1 base from J, with 16 bases between. The CDR3: CASSFGAGASSYEQYF. DNA of the CDR3: TGTGCCAGCAGCTTTGGGGCGGGGGCCTCATCCTACGAGCAGTACTTC.

V and J are TRBV13 and TRBJ1-1; D not resolved. The CDR3 consists of 13 residues. Germline loops: CDR1 PRHDT, CDR2 FYEKMQ (reference sequence). Trimming removed 0 bases at V and 6 bases at J, with 8 bases between. The CDR3 DNA reads as TGTGCCAGCAGCTTAGGCCTCCTTCCTGAAGCTTTCTTT. This sequence encodes CASSLGLLPEAFF.

The V call is TRBV19, the J call TRBJ2-1, with 9 nucleotides matching TRBD1. CDR3 length: 17 residues. The germline gives CDR1 LNHDA, CDR2 SQIVND (reference sequence). V dropped 2 bases and J dropped 4; count of bases not matched to a gene: 9. The chain's CDR3 is CASSILGQGYQYNEQFF. The CDR3 coding sequence is TGTGCCAGTAGTATACTAGGACAGGGGTACCAATACAATGAGCAGTTCTTC.

CDR3 nucleotide sequence: TGTGCCAGCAGTGCGCTAGAGATGAACACTGAAGCTTTCTTT. This gives the protein CASSALEMNTEAFF. The chain has TRBV2 and TRBJ1-1; D gene unclear. The CDR3 is 14 amino acids. CDR1 SNHLY and CDR2 FYNNEI come from the germline V gene. Between the trimmed V and J ends, which lost 4 bases and 0 bases, there was a span of 9 bases.

This chain uses TRBV25-1 with TRBJ1-2; D is unresolved. Trimming took off 4 bases at V and 3 bases at J, with 12 bases between the two ends. This CDR3 region has 14 residues. Germline V gives CDR1 MGHDK, CDR2 SYGVNS. The DNA for the CDR3 is TGTGCCAGCAGTGGGAGCTTCGGCGACTATGGCTACACCTTC. Amino acid sequence: CASSGSFGDYGYTF.

The V call is TRBV5-4, the J call TRBJ2-1, with 7 bases matching TRBD2. Per the germline V gene, CDR1 is SGHNT and CDR2 is YYREEE (reference sequence). CDR3 length: 14 residues. Trimming cost V 0 bases and J 9 bases; bases outside gene matches: 6. The chain's CDR3 is CASSLGGAGSEQFF. DNA for the CDR3: TGTGCCAGCAGCTTGGGGGGAGCGGGGAGTGAGCAGTTCTTC.

The chain is built from TRBV15 and TRBJ2-7, with TRBD1 matching over 9 bases. The CDR3 runs 17 residues. Germline CDR1 reads LNHNV; CDR2 reads YYDKDF (reference sequence). V gave up 1 base and J gave up 2 bases; unmatched junction bases: 9. CDR3 loop: CATSRGTGTGLPYEQYF. CDR3 sequence (DNA): TGTGCCACCAGCAGAGGGACCGGGACAGGGCTCCCCTACGAGCAGTACTTC.

The chain links TRBV9 to TRBJ2-1; TRBD1 might be the D (5 bases). There are 14 residues in the CDR3. Trimming pared 4 bases from V and 4 bases from J, leaving 12 bases between. The germline gives CDR1 SGDLS, CDR2 YYNGEE. The CDR3 sequence is CASSHFDSYNEQFF. CDR3 sequence (DNA): TGTGCCAGCAGCCACTTCGACAGTTACAATGAGCAGTTCTTC.

The DNA of the CDR3 is TGTGCCAGCAGCTTAGCACAAGCTAACTATGGCTACACCTTC. It encodes CASSLAQANYGYTF. The chain combines TRBV11-3 with TRBJ1-2; D gene ambiguous. Germline V lookup: CDR1 SGHNT, CDR2 YENEEA. This CDR3 is 14 amino acids long. Between the trimmed V and J ends, which lost 1 base and 0 bases, there was a span of 6 bases.

The V and J genes are TRBV6-4 and TRBJ2-3; D not certain. V lost 0 bases and J lost 1, with 11 bases in between. In germline, CDR1 is MRHNA, CDR2 SNTAGT. This CDR3 is built from 16 residues. In nucleotides, the CDR3 is TGTGCCAGCAGTGACTCTGGAGACCTACGCACAGATACGCAGTATTTT. Translating it yields CASSDSGDLRTDTQYF.

DNA for the CDR3: TGTGCCAGCTCACCAGAAAATCAGGGCTCAAATGGCTACACCTTC. As protein: CASSPENQGSNGYTF. The genes are TRBV18 and TRBJ1-2, with TRBD1 as a possible D gene (5 bases). The CDR3 is 15 amino acids. V was pared by 2 bases and J by 6 bases, with 16 bases between. CDR1 and CDR2 (germline): KGHSH, LQKENI.